What follows is one T cell receptor beta chain and its context. The antigen is unknown. These data are taken from a study of shared clonotypes between healthy human individuals. The overall study: Used for every donor were three CD4 naive, three CD4 memory, two CD8 naive and one CD8 memory plate. Points from the study as a whole: Blood alone was sampled, and tissue repertoires likely differ.

Germline V lookup: CDR1 SGHDT, CDR2 YYEEEE. The V gene end was trimmed by 5 bases and the J gene end by 3 bases; junction bases not matched to a gene: 8. This CDR3 is built from 15 residues. Sequencing used immunoSEQ multiplex PCR; TCRdb keeps in-frame clones, though not all of them. The table lists roughly 2 million clones, approximately 96% of them singletons. The sequencing sample was made of naive CD4+ T cells sorted from blood. The subset: CD45RA+ positively selected. The rearrangement uses TRBV5-6 and TRBJ2-3, with 8 nucleotides matching TRBD2. This clonotype was sampled from a man between 18 and 29 years old in good health. Here the CDR3 reads CASSRTGGKTDTQYF. The CDR3 DNA is TGTGCCAGCAGTCGTACGGGAGGGAAAACAGATACGCAGTATTTT.